This T cell receptor beta chain was found in a study of vaccination and CD4 T cells after COVID-19. Specified treatment: roughly ten-day PBMC culture with coronavirus spike peptide pools or control peptides (ViraFEST assay). This clonotype occurred once. Antigen specificity is unknown. CDR1 and CDR2 from the germline V gene are SGHNT and YENEEA. This CDR3 has 16 amino acids. V gave up 5 bases and J gave up 6 bases; unmatched junction bases: 8. The Oncomine TCR Beta short-read assay was applied to DNA of cultured CD4+ T cells. TCRdb called the PCR reads again in MiXCR, with one record for every CDR3 protein. The data show roughly 17,000 distinct CDR3 sequences, less than 70% seen once.

J is TRBJ2-3 and V is TRBV11-3, with TRBD2 matching 13 bases. This TCR was sampled from a human donor who had recovered from COVID-19. The sequenced material came from CD4+ T cells from blood, cultured in vitro. The CDR3 spells CASSALLAGGSDTQYF. The CDR3 nucleotides read TGTGCCAGCAGCGCTCTACTAGCGGGGGGGTCTGATACGCAGTATTTT.